This TCR beta chain was recovered during a study of blood T cell repertoires in COVID-19. Study background: Both acute and convalescent COVID-19 samples were obtained from the United States, Italy and Spain. Nucleic acid was either cDNA or gDNA, and it came from T cells, B-cell-depleted T cells, or PBMCs.

Per the original data handling: Nucleated cell number was recorded as an estimate derived from reference gene primer amplification. Here immunoSEQ multiplex PCR was the method, and the copy in TCRdb shows in-frame clones only, minus some. V and J calls and clone size are copied from that table; D and trimming were computed from the DNA. The sample contains about 55,000 clones, roughly 87% of which appear only once. The germline V gene has CDR1 SEHNR and CDR2 FQNEAQ (reference sequence). CDR3 length equals 14 residues. The ends were cut back, 5 bases at V and 5 bases at J, with 15 bases in the middle.

The source is a human donor with active COVID-19. The donor label of this sample is uncertain. Sequencing used peripheral blood. The chain couples TRBV7-9 to TRBJ1-2; D may be TRBD1 (5 bases). The CDR3 nucleotides read TGTGCCAGCAGCCCCGATCACAGGATTTATGGCTACACCTTC. Translation: CASSPDHRIYGYTF.